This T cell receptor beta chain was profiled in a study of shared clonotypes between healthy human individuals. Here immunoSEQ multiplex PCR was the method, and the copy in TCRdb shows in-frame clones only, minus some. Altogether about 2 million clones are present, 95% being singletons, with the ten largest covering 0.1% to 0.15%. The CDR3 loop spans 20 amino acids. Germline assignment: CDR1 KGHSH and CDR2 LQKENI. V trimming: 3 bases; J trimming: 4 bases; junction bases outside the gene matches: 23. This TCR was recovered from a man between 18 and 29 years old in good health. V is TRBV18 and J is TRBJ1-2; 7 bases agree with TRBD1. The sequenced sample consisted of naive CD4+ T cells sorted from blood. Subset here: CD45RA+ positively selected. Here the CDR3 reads CASSPAWMVSGTGAIYGYTF. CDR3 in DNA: TGTGCCAGCTCACCGGCCTGGATGGTTTCCGGAACAGGGGCGATCTATGGCTACACCTTC.